This TCR beta chain stems from a study of blood T cells in healthy people across ages. Concerning this clonotype: A junction end diverges from the germline sequence, so it may reflect a read error.

The germline gives CDR1 PRHDT, CDR2 FYEKMQ (reference sequence). This CDR3 is 15 amino acids long. Drawn from each donor were around 9.1 milliliters of peripheral blood. Sample-barcoded 5' priming and a J-beta primer mix drove a second PCR of roughly 7 to 11 cycles. Each of the samples gave a minimum of 3 million paired-end reads that contained CDR3. TCRdb reanalysed the 5' RACE reads using MiXCR and keeps one entry per CDR3 protein. The table has roughly 1.6 million distinct CDR3 sequences, roughly 32% seen once. The sequence derives from a woman between 25 and 40 years old in good health. Sequencing was performed on blood. The rearrangement links TRBV13 to TRBJ1-2; 7 nucleotides match TRBD1. CDR3 sequence reads: CAGSLREDRDYGYTF. CDR3 bases: TGTGCCGGCAGCTTGCGGGAAGACAGGGATTATGGCTACACCTTC.